This section outlines one T cell receptor beta chain sequence together with its context. This CDR3 contains 14 residues. Germline V gene lookup returns CDR1 LGHNA and CDR2 YSLEER. Trimming removed 1 base at V and 1 base at J, with 7 bases between. This entry belongs to a study of blood T cell repertoires in COVID-19. Study at large: PBMCs, B-cell-depleted T cells, or T cells provided the cDNA or gDNA that made up the material.

The table came from immunoSEQ multiplex PCR; TCRdb's copy has only in-frame clones and leaves some out. The table lists about 55,000 clones, 70% to 90% of them singletons, with roughly 13% in the top ten. The chain is built from TRBV4-3 and TRBJ1-2, with TRBD1 as a possible D gene (6 bases). Material for sequencing was peripheral blood. This TCR was sampled from a human donor in a cohort sampled during active COVID-19. As DNA, the CDR3 is TGCGCCAGCAGCCAAGCACAGGGTAACTATGGCTACACCTTC. This encodes CASSQAQGNYGYTF.